Below are 18 T cell receptor beta chains sequenced from a single sample in a study of T cells after yellow fever vaccination. TCRdb fed the 5' RACE reads into MiXCR, producing one record per CDR3 protein. The repertoire includes over 300,000 distinct CDR3 sequences, around 4% of them detected once, and roughly a quarter sits in the top ten. The sample here was PBMCs, taken on the day of the yellow fever booster vaccination. All receptors derive from a man between 18 and 35 years old who received the YFV17D yellow fever vaccine.

This clonotype appeared a few times. The gene calls are TRBV14 and TRBJ2-6; 7 nucleotides align to TRBD1. Germline trimming cut 3 bases from V and 0 bases from J; bases unmatched to any gene: 5. The CDR3 runs to 17 residues. The germline V gene has CDR1 SGHDN and CDR2 FVKESK. CDR3 residues: CASSQGRGNSGANVLTF. The CDR3 DNA reads TGTGCCAGCAGCCAGGGCAGGGGGAACTCTGGGGCCAACGTCCTGACTTTC.

This sequence joins TRBV12-3 or TRBV12-4 and TRBJ2-7; a possible D gene is TRBD1 (5 bases). The CDR3 is 13 residues long. Deletions cut 6 bases from V and 9 bases from J, with 18 bases between. The CDR3 loop is CASSLIGHPAQYF. DNA of the CDR3: TGTGCCAGCAGCCTCATCGGACACCCCGCGCAGTACTTC.

The sample holds many counts of this clonotype. In DNA form, the CDR3 reads TGTGCCAGCAGCCCCCGGTCAGGGGGCAATGGGTATGAGCAGTTCTTC. Translated, it gives CASSPRSGGNGYEQFF. The chain combines TRBV4-2 with TRBJ2-1; 8 bases are a match to TRBD1. This CDR3 region has 16 residues. Losses at the gene ends were 4 bases for V and 8 bases for J; bases not matched to a gene: 13. Germline CDR1 reads LGHNA; CDR2 reads YNFKEQ.

This clonotype has a count of ten or more. The chain carries TRBV28 and TRBJ2-3, with no clear D. Germline V gene data show CDR1 as MDHEN and CDR2 as SYDVKM. The V end lost 3 bases, the J end lost 10 bases, and 17 bases lay between the germline ends. The CDR3 has 14 amino acids. CDR3 amino acids: CASSFHYILVAQYF. The CDR3 DNA follows: TGTGCCAGCAGTTTCCACTACATCCTAGTGGCGCAGTATTTT.

The chain employs TRBV29-1 and TRBJ2-3; D possibly corresponds to TRBD2 (5 bases). The ends were cut back, 3 bases at V and 2 bases at J, with 12 bases in the middle. Germline values: CDR1 SQVTM, CDR2 ANQGSEA. CDR3 length equals 14 residues. CDR3 DNA: TGCAGCGTTGACGAAAAGGGAGTCACAGATACGCAGTATTTT. It yields the protein CSVDEKGVTDTQYF.

This clonotype was detected many times. The chain has TRBV7-2 and TRBJ2-6; tentative D call: TRBD2 (6 bases). The germline V gene encodes CDR1 SGHTA and CDR2 FQGNSA. The CDR3 has 16 amino acids. V was cut by 4 bases and J by 3 bases, with 13 bases left in between. CDR3 region: CASSSGLHLGANVLTF. CDR3 nucleotides: TGTGCCAGCAGCTCGGGACTCCACCTTGGGGCCAACGTCCTGACTTTC.

As regards this clonotype: Possible read error: a much larger clone is one base away. The chain has TRBV9 and TRBJ2-5; 10 nucleotides match TRBD1. The DNA end is more similar to TRBJ2-1, so the J call may be wrong. Germline CDR1 is SGDLS and CDR2 is YYNGEE. This CDR3 is built from 16 residues. For the CDR3, the DNA is TGTGCCAGCAGCCCGGGACAGGGGTTTCTTACCGAGGCCCAGTTCTTC. This gives the protein CASSPGQGFLTEAQFF.

V is TRBV4-3 and J is TRBJ1-2, with TRBD1 identical over 7 bases. Germline loops: CDR1 LGHNA, CDR2 YSLEER. J gave up 8 bases and V 0 bases, and 12 bases lay outside the gene matches. The CDR3 length is 16 residues. As DNA, the CDR3 is TGCGCCAGCAGCCAAGATAAAACCCGGGACAGTGGCGGCTACACCTTC. It yields the protein CASSQDKTRDSGGYTF.

This clonotype was detected only a few times. DNA of the CDR3: TGTGCCAGCAGGACAGGGACTGAAGCTTTCTTT. This sequence encodes CASRTGTEAFF. The V gene is TRBV27, the J gene TRBJ1-1; TRBD1 matches 7 bases. J gave up 5 bases and V 6 bases, and 0 bases lay outside the gene matches. Germline CDR1 and CDR2: MNHEY and SMNVEV (reference sequence). This CDR3 comprises 11 residues.

This clonotype has a count of ten or more. CDR3 residues: CSVEADRLTDTQYF. The CDR3 DNA reads TGCAGCGTTGAGGCCGACAGGCTGACAGATACGCAGTATTTT. The V and J genes are TRBV29-1 and TRBJ2-3, with a tentative D call TRBD1 (6 bases). The germline gives CDR1 SQVTM, CDR2 ANQGSEA. This CDR3 has 14 residues. V was clipped by 3 bases and J by 3 bases, with 13 bases between them.

This clonotype occurred many times. This chain connects TRBV20-1 to TRBJ2-2; 9 bases are shared with TRBD1. V lost 6 bases to trimming and J lost 6 bases; unmatched junction nucleotides: 11. CDR1 and CDR2 from the germline V gene are DFQATT and SNEGSKA (reference sequence). The CDR3 has 15 residues. Here the CDR3 reads CSALRNRGRPGELFF. For the CDR3, the DNA is TGCAGTGCACTCAGGAACAGGGGGCGACCCGGGGAGCTGTTTTTT.

The table lists this clonotype with many counts. The chain links TRBV5-1 to TRBJ2-1; TRBD1 aligns across 9 bases. The germline gives CDR1 SGHRS, CDR2 YFSETQ. V was clipped by 0 bases and J by 4 bases; unmatched bases: 5. The CDR3 consists of 16 residues. The CDR3 nucleotides read TGCGCCAGCAGCTTGGCCTTCGGGACAGGGTACAATGAGCAGTTCTTC. This sequence encodes CASSLAFGTGYNEQFF.

In this sample, this clonotype turned up a few times. The chain has TRBV12-3 or TRBV12-4 and TRBJ2-5, with 7 positions matching TRBD1. The ends lost 2 bases at V and 0 bases at J; junction bases unmatched: 6. This CDR3 contains 16 residues. CDR3 region: CASSLMAGGHQETQYF. The CDR3 region has the DNA TGTGCCAGCAGTTTAATGGCAGGGGGTCACCAAGAGACCCAGTACTTC.

This clonotype came up a few times. The chain has TRBV20-1 and TRBJ2-3; 13 bases align to TRBD2. This CDR3 has 17 amino acids. The V gene end was trimmed by 1 base and the J gene end by 5 bases; junction bases not matched to a gene: 9. From germline, CDR1 is DFQATT and CDR2 SNEGSKA (reference sequence). The CDR3: CSARALAGGRSRDTQYF. Here the CDR3 DNA reads TGCAGTGCTAGAGCACTAGCGGGGGGGCGATCTCGAGATACGCAGTATTTT.

This clonotype was counted a few times. This chain connects TRBV29-1 to TRBJ1-3; perhaps TRBD1 as D (5 bases). This CDR3 has 13 amino acids. From germline, CDR1 is SQVTM and CDR2 ANQGSEA. The V gene lost 0 bases and the J gene lost 4 bases, with 7 bases spanning the gap. The CDR3 loop reads CSVEETEGNTIYF. The DNA for the CDR3 is TGCAGCGTTGAAGAGACAGAGGGAAACACCATATATTTT.

This clonotype has only a few counts. The J gene is TRBJ2-7, the V gene TRBV9, with a possible D match to TRBD2 (7 bases). Trimming stripped 3 bases from V and 0 bases from J, with 13 bases between. Germline-derived CDR1 and CDR2 are SGDLS and YYNGEE. The CDR3 is 15 residues long. The CDR3 here is CASSENGGPSYEQYF. The DNA for the CDR3 is TGTGCCAGCAGCGAAAACGGGGGGCCCTCCTACGAGCAGTACTTC.

The V call is TRBV4-3, the J call TRBJ1-3; no clear D. Looked up from germline, CDR1 is LGHNA and CDR2 is YSLEER. V gave up 0 bases and J gave up 4 bases, with 13 bases separating them. This CDR3 region has 16 residues. The chain's CDR3 is CASSQEVEGNGNTIYF. The DNA for the CDR3 is TGCGCCAGCAGCCAAGAGGTGGAAGGGAACGGAAACACCATATATTTT.

The sample holds a few counts of this clonotype. V and J are TRBV5-6 and TRBJ2-5; weak D call: TRBD2 (6 bases). The CDR3 has 17 amino acids. Germline CDR1 is SGHDT and CDR2 is YYEEEE. Trimming removed 0 bases at V and 5 bases at J, with 20 bases between. For the CDR3, the DNA is TGTGCCAGCAGCTTGGTGCAGGCCATGGGAGGATGGGAGACCCAGTACTTC. Protein: CASSLVQAMGGWETQYF.